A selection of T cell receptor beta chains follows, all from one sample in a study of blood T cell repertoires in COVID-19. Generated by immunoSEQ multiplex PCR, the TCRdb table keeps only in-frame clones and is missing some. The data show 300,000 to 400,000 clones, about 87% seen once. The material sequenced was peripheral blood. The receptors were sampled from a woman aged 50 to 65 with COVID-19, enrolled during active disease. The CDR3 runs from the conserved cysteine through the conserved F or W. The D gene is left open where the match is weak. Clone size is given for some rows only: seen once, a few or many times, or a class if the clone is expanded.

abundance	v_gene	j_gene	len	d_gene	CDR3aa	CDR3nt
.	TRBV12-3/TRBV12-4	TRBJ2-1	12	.	CASTKQYNEQFF	TGTGCCAGCACAAAGCAATACAATGAGCAGTTCTTC
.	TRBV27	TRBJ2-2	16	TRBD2	CASSLSGGLVSGELFF	TGTGCCAGCAGTTTATCTGGAGGACTAGTGTCCGGGGAGCTGTTTTTT
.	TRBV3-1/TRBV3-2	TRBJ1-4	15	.	CASSQLSAGDEKLFF	TGTGCCAGCAGCCAATTATCCGCAGGGGATGAAAAACTGTTTTTT
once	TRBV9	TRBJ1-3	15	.	CASSAGTGSGNTIYF	TGTGCCAGCAGCGCAGGAACAGGGTCTGGAAACACCATATATTTT
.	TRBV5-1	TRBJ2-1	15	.	CASSLQDGRVDEQFF	TGCGCCAGCAGCTTGCAAGACGGGAGAGTGGATGAGCAGTTCTTC
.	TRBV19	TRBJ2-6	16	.	CASSSQASSGANVLTF	TGTGCCAGTAGTAGTCAGGCCAGCTCTGGGGCCAACGTCCTGACTTTC
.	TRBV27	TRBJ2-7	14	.	CASRKQGGPYEQYF	TGTGCCAGCAGGAAACAGGGAGGGCCCTACGAGCAGTACTTC
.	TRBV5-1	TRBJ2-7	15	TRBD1	CASSWSGGYSYEQYF	TGCGCCAGCAGCTGGTCAGGGGGCTACTCCTACGAGCAGTACTTC
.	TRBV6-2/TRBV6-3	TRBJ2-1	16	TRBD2	CASSSALAGVHNEQFF	TGTGCCAGCAGTTCGGCGCTAGCGGGAGTCCACAATGAGCAGTTCTTC
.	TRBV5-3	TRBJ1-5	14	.	CARSRDTDNQPQHF	TGTGCCAGAAGCCGGGACACCGACAATCAGCCCCAGCATTTT
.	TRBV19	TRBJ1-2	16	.	CASSIVGGGGNYGYTF	TGTGCCAGTAGTATAGTTGGGGGGGGTGGTAACTATGGCTACACCTTC
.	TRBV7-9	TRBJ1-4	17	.	CASSLAMGRAHNEKLFF	TGTGCCAGCAGCTTAGCGATGGGGAGGGCCCATAATGAAAAACTGTTTTTT
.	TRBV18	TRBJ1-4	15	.	CASSPPWTVGEKLFF	TGTGCCAGCTCACCACCCTGGACAGTCGGTGAAAAACTGTTTTTT
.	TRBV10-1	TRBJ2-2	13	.	CASSGRETGELFF	TGCGCCAGCAGTGGCAGGGAAACCGGGGAGCTGTTTTTT
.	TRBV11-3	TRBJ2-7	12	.	CASSLRTLRQYF	TGTGCCAGCAGCTTACGGACTTTAAGGCAGTACTTC
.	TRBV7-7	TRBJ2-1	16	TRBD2	CASSLGLGAGGDEQFF	TGTGCTAGCAGCTTAGGCCTAGGGGCGGGAGGGGATGAGCAGTTCTTC
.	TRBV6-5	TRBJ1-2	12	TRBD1	CASTAGGNGYTF	TGTGCCAGCACGGCAGGGGGCAATGGCTACACCTTC
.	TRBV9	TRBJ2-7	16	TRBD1	CASSPFPGTGSYEQYF	TGTGCCAGCAGCCCGTTCCCCGGGACAGGCTCCTACGAGCAGTACTTC
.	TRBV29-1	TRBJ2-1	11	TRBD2	CSAVLADEQFF	TGCAGCGCTGTCCTAGCGGATGAGCAGTTCTTC
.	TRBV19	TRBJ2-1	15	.	CASSRGPSSYNEQFF	TGTGCCAGTAGTAGGGGCCCCAGCTCCTACAATGAGCAGTTCTTC
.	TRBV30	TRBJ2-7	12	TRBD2	CAWRTSGYEQYF	TGTGCCTGGAGGACTAGCGGTTACGAGCAGTACTTC
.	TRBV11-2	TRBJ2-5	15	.	CASSSLDRRSETQYF	TGTGCCAGCAGCTCCTTAGACAGGCGGTCGGAGACCCAGTACTTC
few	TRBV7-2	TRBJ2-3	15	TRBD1	CASSTWDRGTDTQYF	TGTGCCAGCAGCACCTGGGACAGGGGCACAGATACGCAGTATTTT
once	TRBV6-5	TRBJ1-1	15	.	CASSYGAGLPTEAFF	TGTGCCAGCAGTTACGGGGCAGGGCTGCCCACTGAAGCTTTCTTT
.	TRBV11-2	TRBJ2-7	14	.	CASSRITGSYEQYF	TGTGCCAGCAGCCGGATTACAGGGTCCTACGAGCAGTACTTC
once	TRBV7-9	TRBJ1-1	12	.	CASFSGDTEAFF	TGTGCCAGCTTCTCGGGGGACACTGAAGCTTTCTTT
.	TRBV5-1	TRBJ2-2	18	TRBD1	CASSYLGRQGADTGELFF	TGCGCCAGCAGCTACCTGGGCCGACAGGGGGCCGACACCGGGGAGCTGTTTTTT
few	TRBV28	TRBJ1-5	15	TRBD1	CASTSGTGGGQPQHF	TGTGCCAGCACTTCCGGGACAGGGGGCGGTCAGCCCCAGCATTTT
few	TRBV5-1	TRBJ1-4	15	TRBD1	CASSLQGATNEKLFF	TGCGCCAGCAGCTTACAGGGGGCAACTAATGAAAAACTGTTTTTT
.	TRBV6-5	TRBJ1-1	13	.	CASSYSRNTEAFF	TGTGCCAGCAGTTACTCGAGGAACACTGAAGCTTTCTTT
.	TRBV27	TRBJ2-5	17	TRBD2	CASSPYSGLAVQETQYF	TGTGCCAGCAGTCCATACTCTGGACTAGCGGTTCAAGAGACCCAGTACTTC
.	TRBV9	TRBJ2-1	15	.	CASSPQRTGGDEQFF	TGTGCCAGCAGCCCACAAAGGACGGGGGGCGATGAGCAGTTCTTC
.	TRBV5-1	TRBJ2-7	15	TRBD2	CASSLDLAGTYGQYF	TGCGCCAGCAGCTTGGACCTAGCGGGGACTTATGGGCAGTACTTC
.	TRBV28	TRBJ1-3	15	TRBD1	CASSRQGGSGNTIYF	TGTGCCAGCAGTCGACAGGGGGGCTCTGGAAACACCATATATTTT
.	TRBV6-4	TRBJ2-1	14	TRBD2	CASSGSGGPGEQFF	TGTGCCAGCAGTGGGTCGGGAGGGCCAGGTGAGCAGTTCTTC
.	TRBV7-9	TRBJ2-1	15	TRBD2	CASSLARDYPNEQFF	TGTGCCAGCAGCTTAGCGAGGGACTATCCCAATGAGCAGTTCTTC
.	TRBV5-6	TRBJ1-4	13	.	CASSLGRNEKLFF	TGTGCCAGCAGCCTAGGGAGAAATGAAAAACTGTTTTTT
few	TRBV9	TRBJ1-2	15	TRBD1	CASSARDRGHYGYTF	TGTGCCAGCAGCGCCCGGGACAGGGGGCACTATGGCTACACCTTC
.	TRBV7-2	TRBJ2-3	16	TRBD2	CASSFGAGEAADTQYF	TGTGCCAGCAGCTTCGGAGCGGGAGAGGCCGCAGATACGCAGTATTTT
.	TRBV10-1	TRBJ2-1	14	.	CASSPGLSYNEQFF	TGCGCCAGCAGTCCGGGACTCTCCTACAATGAGCAGTTCTTC
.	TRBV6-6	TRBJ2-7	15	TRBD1	CASSGRGTGGYEQYF	TGTGCCAGCAGTGGACGCGGGACAGGGGGCTACGAGCAGTACTTC
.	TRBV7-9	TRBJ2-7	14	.	CASSLVQNPYEQYF	TGTGCCAGCAGCTTAGTACAGAACCCCTACGAGCAGTACTTC
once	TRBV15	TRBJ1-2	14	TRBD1	CATSRGQGDYGYTF	TGTGCCACCAGCAGGGGACAGGGGGACTATGGCTACACCTTC
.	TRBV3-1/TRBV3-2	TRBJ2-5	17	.	CASSQDRQGIIQETQYF	TGTGCCAGCAGCCAAGATAGGCAGGGGATAATCCAAGAGACCCAGTACTTC
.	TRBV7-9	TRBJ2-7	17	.	CASSSSDPYRVSYEQYF	TGTGCCAGCAGCTCCAGCGACCCTTACAGGGTATCCTACGAGCAGTACTTC
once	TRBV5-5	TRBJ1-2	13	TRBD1	CASSLAVRGLSDF	TGTGCCAGCAGCTTGGCGGTCAGGGGGCTTTCCGATTTC
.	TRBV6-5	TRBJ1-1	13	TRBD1	CATRQGGNTEAFF	TGTGCCACGAGACAGGGTGGGAACACTGAAGCTTTCTTT
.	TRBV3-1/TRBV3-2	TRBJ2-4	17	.	CASSPSIADVAKNIQYF	TGTGCCAGCAGCCCATCCATAGCGGATGTAGCCAAAAACATTCAGTACTTC
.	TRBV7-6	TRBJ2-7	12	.	CASSSGGHEQYF	TGTGCCAGCAGCTCGGGGGGCCACGAGCAGTACTTC
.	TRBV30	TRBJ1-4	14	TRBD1	CAWSQQGANEKLFF	TGTGCCTGGAGTCAACAGGGGGCCAATGAAAAACTGTTTTTT
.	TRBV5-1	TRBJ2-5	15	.	CASSLGRVETETQYF	TGCGCCAGCAGCTTGGGTCGAGTGGAGACAGAGACCCAGTACTTC
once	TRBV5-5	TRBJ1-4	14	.	CASSLGAANEKLFF	TGTGCCAGCAGCTTGGGTGCAGCTAATGAAAAACTGTTTTTT
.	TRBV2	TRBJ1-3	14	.	CASGIQGSGNTIYF	TGTGCCAGCGGCATTCAGGGCTCTGGAAACACCATATATTTT